These T cell receptor beta chains were read from a single sample in a study of cytomegalovirus exposure and HLA in healthy donors. TCRdb's table, derived via immunoSEQ multiplex PCR, lists solely in-frame clones and lacks some. Here the sample spans about 170,000 clones, approximately 67% being singletons. Sample: PBMCs. The receptors were sampled from a man aged 35 to 55 in good health and CMV-seronegative. Both conserved end residues are part of each CDR3. D genes are given only for firm matches.

d_call v_call cdr3_aa
TRBD1 TRBV27 CASSLRQGAHEQYF
TRBD1 TRBV7-9 CASSPSPGQQEAFF
TRBD1 TRBV5-1 CASSLLPTGGNEKLFF
TRBD1 TRBV10-1 CARKQGGSYNEQFF
TRBD2 TRBV28 CASSPGGATDTQYF
TRBD2 TRBV10-3 CAIRPAGDTDTQYF
TRBD1 TRBV29-1 CSVEDRGYTGELFF
. TRBV19 CASSIDWQGNTEAFF
. TRBV7-8 CASRPLSQSSTDTQYF
. TRBV7-6 CASSLSGQIQETQYF
. TRBV18 CASSPLGGETQYF
TRBD2 TRBV7-2 CASSLGAGGSRNEQFF
. TRBV28 CASIGGTEAFF
. TRBV6-6 CASRLETQYF
. TRBV5-1 CASSPTTGRGQPQHF
. TRBV19 CASSIRLSNTGELFF
. TRBV7-2 CASSSGGRSTDTQYF
TRBD2 TRBV5-1 CASSRDGGVRGDTQYF
. TRBV4-1 CASSPLPDGERGGYTF
. TRBV5-4 CASSFSLEGNSPLHF
TRBD1 TRBV4-2 CASSQSQKGQSNSPLHF
TRBD1 TRBV19 CASTYDRDWNTEAFF
. TRBV7-2 CASSAGREGNEKLFF
TRBD1 TRBV25-1 CASSGEEGNRGLPQHF
. TRBV6-1 CASASLNQPQHF
. TRBV15 CATNGRESSYNSPLHF
. TRBV28 CASSFERGRETQYF
TRBD1 TRBV7-9 CASRPGTGTGANVLTF
. TRBV28 CASRPQERTEAFF
TRBD1 TRBV5-1 CASSSSGGPYEQYF
. TRBV6-1 CASSRDTNTEAFF
TRBD1 TRBV6-4 CASSEATGGRYGYTF
TRBD1 TRBV18 CASSTGTGSFETQYF
. TRBV7-6 CASSLGGGNEKLFF
. TRBV6-6 CASSYSGGLSNQPQHF
. TRBV6-5 CASSEVAADQPQHF
. TRBV18 CASSPEIQDNQPQHF
TRBD2 TRBV6-1 CASKWGGENIQYF
TRBD2 TRBV10-3 CAIMGGGGHSYEQYF
TRBD1 TRBV6-1 CASRADRGGKETQYF
. TRBV29-1 CSVSEAATGELFF
TRBD1 TRBV19 CASSYPGQGTVVQYF
. TRBV27 CASSWTENTEAFF
. TRBV29-1 CSVEATSTDTQYF
. TRBV6-1 CASFTSSSYNEQFF
. TRBV2 CASNLDSNFYGYTF
. TRBV7-2 CASSLGGTSYEQYF
. TRBV27 CASSSPGQPQHF
. TRBV5-6 CASSFTGTQYF
. TRBV27 CASRYTGTLGSYEQYF
. TRBV19 CASTGSGNEQFF
. TRBV7-3 CASSLNLLVPYEQYF
TRBD1 TRBV7-3 CASSLDRVNTEAFF
. TRBV5-1 CASSAQGGSYEQYF
TRBD1 TRBV15 CATSWRQGYEQFF
TRBD2 TRBV2 CASRAASGASYNEQFF